A selection of T cell receptor beta chains follows, all from one sample in a study of blood T cell repertoires in COVID-19. The assay was immunoSEQ multiplex PCR, and TCRdb's table has in-frame clones only and misses some. The sample contains 200,000 to 250,000 clones, approximately 82% of which appear only once. What was sequenced was peripheral blood. All receptors derive from a woman over 75 with acute or convalescent COVID-19. Both conserved end residues are part of each CDR3. Clone size, where shown, is once, few, many, or a class for clones that have expanded.

TRBV24-1,TRBJ2-5,-,CATSESDRSGRVSQYF
TRBV5-4,TRBJ1-1,-,CASSPGNVVTEAFF
TRBV5-1,TRBJ2-3,-,CASSLEGSGGLPTQYF
TRBV3-1/TRBV3-2,TRBJ1-1,-,CASSQGDRGPEAFF
TRBV5-4,TRBJ1-1,-,CASSGTRGLYTEAFF
TRBV12-3/TRBV12-4,TRBJ2-3,-,CASRDRRDTQYF
TRBV6-1,TRBJ1-5,-,CASSEGWGGNQPQHF
TRBV6-5,TRBJ1-1,-,CASSRGPGVGAEAFF
TRBV19,TRBJ2-7,few,CASTSTWDRVHEQYF
TRBV7-2,TRBJ1-4,-,CASSSNRATNEKLFF
TRBV6-2/TRBV6-3,TRBJ1-1,-,CASSRGQGKTEAFF
TRBV19,TRBJ2-7,-,CASSIDTRNAYEQYF
TRBV19,TRBJ2-2,few,CATGDRWSVFF
TRBV10-3,TRBJ2-5,once,CAPGLAGGQETQYF
TRBV28,TRBJ1-6,-,CASSLFRGVNNSPLHF
TRBV4-3,TRBJ2-3,once,CASSQDLTADRGGDTQYF
TRBV11-2,TRBJ2-1,-,CASSTPPRGLRGNEQFF
TRBV28,TRBJ2-7,-,CASTFFVTTGEQYF
TRBV6-1,TRBJ1-3,-,CASSELRVVNTIYF
TRBV9,TRBJ1-2,-,CASSVGQGLGYGYTF
TRBV29-1,TRBJ1-2,many,CSGWTGGSYTF
TRBV9,TRBJ2-1,-,CASSVGGGNREQFF
TRBV18,TRBJ1-6,-,CASCPMAASPLHF
TRBV6-5,TRBJ1-1,-,CATTQGEGTEAFF
TRBV5-6,TRBJ2-1,-,CASSPWVLAGEQFF
TRBV4-1,TRBJ1-1,-,CASSQDRGQGRGSTEAFF
TRBV5-1,TRBJ2-7,-,CASSIDREAYEQYF
TRBV6-1,TRBJ2-7,-,CASSEPGRYEQYF
TRBV5-5,TRBJ2-7,-,CASSVTGGISYEQYF
TRBV7-2,TRBJ2-7,few,CASTAGTGGYEQYF
TRBV11-3,TRBJ2-7,-,CASSFDQGTYEQYF
TRBV7-2,TRBJ2-6,-,CASSLGLGSSGANVLTF
TRBV5-4,TRBJ1-2,once,CASSLRTGSIGYTF
TRBV12-3/TRBV12-4,TRBJ1-2,-,CASTMEGLYGYTF
TRBV6-2/TRBV6-3,TRBJ1-5,-,CASSYSGAGSQPQHF
TRBV5-4,TRBJ2-7,-,CASSLQGFSEQYF
TRBV28,TRBJ1-2,few,CASSAPTGEYGYTF
TRBV11-3,TRBJ2-3,-,CASGIRQGTDTQYF
TRBV12-3/TRBV12-4,TRBJ2-1,-,CASSYNVYNEQFF
TRBV3-1/TRBV3-2,TRBJ1-1,-,CASSFASSGRGGTEAFF
TRBV12-5,TRBJ2-1,-,CASGALYSGREYEQFF
TRBV3-1/TRBV3-2,TRBJ1-5,-,CASSQVPGSGQPQHF